The entry below gives a single T cell receptor (beta chain) sequence along with its context. Likely a read error: the CDR3 ends without its conserved phenylalanine or tryptophan. With a constant-region primer, TCR beta cDNA was made from 400 to 550 ng of total RNA. Three nested multiplex PCR rounds, a slightly modified ARM-PCR method, built the TCR beta libraries. In the first two PCR rounds, TRBV1-TRBV30 forward primers were paired with a C-beta reverse primer, and each round lasted approximately 9 cycles. One entry per CDR3 protein results from TCRdb running MiXCR on the multiplex PCR reads. The sample includes 100,000 to 150,000 distinct CDR3 sequences, 64% of them seen just once. The V and J ends lost 0 bases and 4 bases respectively, with 10 bases between them. The germline V gene has CDR1 LGHNA and CDR2 YNFKEQ. This CDR3 region has 14 residues. This record belongs to a study of tumor-infiltrating lymphocytes in primary liver carcinoma.

Unsorted bulk tissue of roughly 20-34 mg yielded co-extracted RNA and DNA. The genes are TRBV4-2 and TRBJ2-7; D not resolved. This TCR was sampled from an older woman with primary liver carcinoma and hepatitis B virus infection. The specimen was liver tumor tissue from sampling region 3. The subset denotes: tumor region T3, left-lateral pole. CDR3 DNA: TGTGCCAGCAGCCAAGATGGGGATAATTACGAGCAGTACATC. Residues: CASSQDGDNYEQYI.